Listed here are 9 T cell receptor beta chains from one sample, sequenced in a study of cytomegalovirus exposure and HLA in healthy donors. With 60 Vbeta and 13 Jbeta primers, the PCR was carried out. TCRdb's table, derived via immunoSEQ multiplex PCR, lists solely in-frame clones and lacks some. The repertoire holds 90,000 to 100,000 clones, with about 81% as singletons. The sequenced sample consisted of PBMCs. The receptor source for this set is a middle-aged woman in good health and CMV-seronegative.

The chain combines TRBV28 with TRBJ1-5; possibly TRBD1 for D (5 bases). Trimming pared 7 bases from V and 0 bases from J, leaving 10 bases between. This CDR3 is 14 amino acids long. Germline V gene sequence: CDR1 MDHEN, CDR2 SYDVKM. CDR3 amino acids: CASTDSNSNQPQHF. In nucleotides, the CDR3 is TGTGCCAGCACTGACAGTAATAGCAATCAGCCCCAGCATTTT.

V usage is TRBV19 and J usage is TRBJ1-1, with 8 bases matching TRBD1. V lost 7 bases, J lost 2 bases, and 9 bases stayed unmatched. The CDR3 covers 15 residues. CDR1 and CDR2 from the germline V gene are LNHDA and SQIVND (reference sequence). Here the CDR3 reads CASNLPRGLNTEAFF. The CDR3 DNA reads TGTGCCAGTAATTTACCCAGGGGGCTCAACACTGAAGCTTTCTTT. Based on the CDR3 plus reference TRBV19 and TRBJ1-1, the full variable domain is DGGITQSPKYLFRKEGQNVTLSCEQNLNHDAMYWYRQDPGQGLRLIYYSQIVNDFQKGDIAEGYSVSREKKESFPLTVTSAQKNPTAFYLCASNLPRGLNTEAFFGQGTRLTVV.

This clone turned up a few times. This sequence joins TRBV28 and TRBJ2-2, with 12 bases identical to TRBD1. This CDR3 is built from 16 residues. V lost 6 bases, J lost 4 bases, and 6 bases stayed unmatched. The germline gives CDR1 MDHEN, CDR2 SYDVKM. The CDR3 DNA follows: TGTGCCAGCAGGGATGGGGACAGGGGGCCCACCGGGGAGCTGTTTTTT. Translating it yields CASRDGDRGPTGELFF.

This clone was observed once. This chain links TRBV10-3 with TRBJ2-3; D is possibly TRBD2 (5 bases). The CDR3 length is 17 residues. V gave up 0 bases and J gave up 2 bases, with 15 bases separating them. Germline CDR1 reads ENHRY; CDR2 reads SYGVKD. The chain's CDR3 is CAISESEALRTTDTQYF. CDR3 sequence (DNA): TGTGCCATCAGTGAGTCGGAGGCCCTGCGGACCACAGATACGCAGTATTTT.

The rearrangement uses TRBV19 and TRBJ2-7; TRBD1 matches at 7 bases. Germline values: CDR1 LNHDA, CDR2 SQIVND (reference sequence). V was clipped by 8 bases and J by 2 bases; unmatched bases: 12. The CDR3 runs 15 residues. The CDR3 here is CASDLGTETPYEQYF. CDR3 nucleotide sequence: TGTGCCAGTGACCTAGGGACAGAAACACCCTACGAGCAGTACTTC.

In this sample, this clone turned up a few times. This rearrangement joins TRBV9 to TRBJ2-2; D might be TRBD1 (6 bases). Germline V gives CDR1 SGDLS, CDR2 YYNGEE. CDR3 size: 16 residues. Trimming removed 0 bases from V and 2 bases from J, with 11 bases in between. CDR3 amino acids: CASSVGRGLNTGELFF. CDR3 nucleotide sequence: TGTGCCAGCAGCGTAGGCAGGGGCCTCAACACCGGGGAGCTGTTTTTT. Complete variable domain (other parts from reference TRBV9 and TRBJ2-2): DSGVTQTPKHLITATGQRVTLRCSPRSGDLSVYWYQQSLDQGLQFLIQYYNGEERAKGNILERFSAQQFPDLHSELNLSSLELGDSALYFCASSVGRGLNTGELFFGEGSRLTVL.

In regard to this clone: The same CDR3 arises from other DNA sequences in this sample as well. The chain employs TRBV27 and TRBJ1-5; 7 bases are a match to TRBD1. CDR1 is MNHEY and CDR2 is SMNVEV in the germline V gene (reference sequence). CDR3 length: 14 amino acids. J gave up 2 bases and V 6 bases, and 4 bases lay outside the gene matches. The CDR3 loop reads CASSLTGGNQPQHF. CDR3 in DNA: TGTGCCAGCAGCCTTACAGGGGGCAATCAGCCCCAGCATTTT.

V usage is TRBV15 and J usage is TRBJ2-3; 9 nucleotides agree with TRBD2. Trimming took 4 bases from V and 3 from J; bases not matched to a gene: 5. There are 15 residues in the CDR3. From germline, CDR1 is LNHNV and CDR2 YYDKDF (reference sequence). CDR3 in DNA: TGTGCCACCAGCACCGGGACTAGCCAAACAGATACGCAGTATTTT. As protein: CATSTGTSQTDTQYF. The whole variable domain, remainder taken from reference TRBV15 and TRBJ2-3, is DAMVIQNPRYQVTQFGKPVTLSCSQTLNHNVMYWYQQKSSQAPKLLFHYYDKDFNNEADTPDNFQSRRPNTSFCFLDIRSPGLGDTAMYLCATSTGTSQTDTQYFGPGTRLTVL.

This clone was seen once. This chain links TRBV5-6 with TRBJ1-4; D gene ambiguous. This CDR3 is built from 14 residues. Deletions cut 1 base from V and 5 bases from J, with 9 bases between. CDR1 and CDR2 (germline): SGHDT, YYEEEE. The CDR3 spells CASSLYSPNEKLFF. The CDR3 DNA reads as TGTGCCAGCAGCTTGTACAGCCCCAATGAAAAACTGTTTTTT.